This note documents a single T cell receptor (beta chain) sequence. Its specific antigen is unknown. The data stem from a study of CXCR3-negative and CXCR3-positive naive CD8 T cells (dated by TCRdb to between 2018 and 2021). Notes on the research overall: In total, some 140 million TRB reads were obtained, which works out to roughly 1.5 +/- 0.3 million reads per library. Diversity and physicochemical repertoire analyses covered around 10 donors pooled from two independent experiments. TRBV-TRBJ cluster analysis included naive subsets from 5 or 6 donors and memory cells from 3 donors.

For each CD8+ T cell subset, flow sorting was done in triplicate, and roughly 330,000 cells per subset went directly into RLT lysis buffer. Using standard density gradient centrifugation, peripheral blood mononuclear cells were isolated from buffy coats. Total RNA was extracted from sorted cells with an RNeasy Mini Kit. Sequencing used a NextSeq 550. The Human TCR Profiling Kit (MiLaboratory) was used to prepare UMI-labeled 5' RACE TRB cDNA libraries. cDNA synthesis used the entire amount of extracted RNA, and PCR amplification then used the entire amount of cDNA produced. Libraries were prepared in parallel with an identical number of PCR cycles. The authors' pipeline ran thus. With a minimum of two reads required per UMI, MIGEC and MiXCR pulled out about 52,000 +/- 9,100 unique UMI-labeled TRB cDNA molecules from each library. An average of 40,000 +/- 10,000 functional in-frame TRB CDR3 nucleotide clonotypes without stop codons was found per library. Diversity metrics, including normalized Shannon-Wiener and Chao1, were computed in VDJtools after downsampling to 5000 UMI-labeled TRB molecules per sample. VDJtools was used to calculate clonotype-size-weighted physicochemical properties of the central five CDR3 residues, namely interaction energy, strength, volume and Kidera factor 4. After TCRdb reprocessed the reads, each CDR3 protein sequence was kept as one row, without DNA. None of the V and J calls come from the authors' own analysis; TCRdb made them. This sample's table carries around 41,000 distinct CDR3 sequences. About 10% of the sample comes from the top ten.

In the germline V gene, CDR1 corresponds to SGHDN and CDR2 to FVKESK. Including cysteine and phenylalanine, the CDR3 has 16 amino acids. There is no recorded DNA. Points the paper makes about the study in general: Because surface CD5, which is linked to self-reactivity in mice, was comparable between the naive subsets, TCR interaction strength was also inferred from TRB CDR3 physicochemical properties. Naive CXCR3-negative and CXCR3-positive cells from the same donor showed similar TRBV-TRBJ usage, whereas memory cells showed distinct patterns. Freshly isolated PBMCs were used for most assays because CXCR3 expression went down partially after cryopreservation. Comparably high repertoire diversity was found in both naive subsets, whereas much lower repertoire diversity was found in memory CD8+ T cells.

The sequencing sample was made of memory CD8+ T cells from blood. The label giving this sample's cell subset or site can be read as: conventional CD8+ memory T cells (TMEM), sorted as controls. The sequence is built from TRBV14 and TRBJ1-1; TCRdb returns TRBD1, unconfirmable since there is no DNA. This receptor was taken from a human donor in good health. Some clones in this sample may be carry-over from other donors' samples. The CDR3 protein is CASSPFPTGLNTEAFF.